The TCR beta chain under discussion was sequenced for a study of OX40 agonist ivuxolimab in advanced cancers. The wider study: An agonistic human IgG2 monoclonal antibody against OX40 (CD134) was given. All patients had ivuxolimab intravenously every 2 weeks at 0.01 to 10 mg/kg. One hepatocellular carcinoma and a couple of cutaneous melanoma patients partially responded.

Generated by immunoSEQ multiplex PCR, the TCRdb table keeps only in-frame clones and is missing some. Of roughly 36,000 clones listed, 65% to 85% are singletons. Regarding this clone: The antigen remains undetermined.

CDR1 is SNHLY, CDR2 FYNNEI, per germline. The CDR3 runs to 11 residues. V was cut by 10 bases and J by 4 bases, with 9 bases left in between. Study conclusions and caveats: The study found that CD8+ T cells averaged more expanded clones than CD4+.

This clonotype originated in an adult with an advanced solid tumor such as melanoma, head and neck, liver or kidney cancer. The material was CD4+ or CD8+ T cells sorted from blood, obtained in a trial of the OX40 agonist ivuxolimab. This chain links TRBV2 with TRBJ2-3, with D possibly being TRBD2 (5 bases). CDR3 amino acids: CATRAADTQYF. CDR3 nucleotides: TGTGCCACGCGGGCGGCAGATACGCAGTATTTT. The full variable domain, completed using reference TRBV2 and TRBJ2-3, is EPEVTQTPSHQVTQMGQEVILRCVPISNHLYFYWYRQILGQKVEFLVSFYNNEISEKSEIFDDQFSVERPDGSNFTLKIRSTKLEDSAMYFCATRAADTQYFGPGTRLTVL.